This TCR beta chain stems from a study of blood T cell repertoires in COVID-19. Trimming shortened V by 1 base and J by 0 bases, and 9 bases separated the two germline ends. Germline CDR1 reads MNHEY; CDR2 reads SMNVEV (reference sequence). This CDR3 is 15 amino acids long. TCRdb's copy holds only in-frame clones and misses some; the assay was immunoSEQ multiplex PCR. The profile shows a few hundred thousand clones, roughly 85% of them singletons. Sequenced: PBMCs or T cells enriched from blood (not recorded which). This chain links TRBV27 with TRBJ1-1; weak D call: TRBD1 (5 bases). The receptor was isolated from a woman aged 40 to 55 who had recovered from COVID-19. The CDR3 spells CASSLFQGLNTEAFF. In DNA, the CDR3 is TGTGCCAGCAGTTTATTTCAGGGCCTGAACACTGAAGCTTTCTTT.